This T cell receptor beta chain was sequenced for a study of blood T cell repertoires in COVID-19. Between the trimmed V and J ends, which lost 4 bases and 0 bases, there was a span of 11 bases. Germline V lookup: CDR1 SQVTM, CDR2 ANQGSEA. The CDR3 totals 14 residues. Per the authors' pipeline: Estimation of nucleated cell counts was performed using reference gene primer amplification. This table comes from immunoSEQ multiplex PCR, and its TCRdb copy is limited to in-frame clones, with some not included. The V and J calls and clone size are taken from that table; D and trimming were inferred from the DNA. Of some 93,000 clones listed, roughly 90% are singletons.

The sequenced material came from peripheral blood. This sequence originates from a man between 60 and 75 years old with acute or convalescent COVID-19. The chain joins TRBV29-1 to TRBJ2-3, with a weak D call TRBD2 (5 bases). CDR3 DNA sequence: TGCAGCGTTGTACTACGGGGTAGCACAGATACGCAGTATTTT. Translating gives CSVVLRGSTDTQYF.